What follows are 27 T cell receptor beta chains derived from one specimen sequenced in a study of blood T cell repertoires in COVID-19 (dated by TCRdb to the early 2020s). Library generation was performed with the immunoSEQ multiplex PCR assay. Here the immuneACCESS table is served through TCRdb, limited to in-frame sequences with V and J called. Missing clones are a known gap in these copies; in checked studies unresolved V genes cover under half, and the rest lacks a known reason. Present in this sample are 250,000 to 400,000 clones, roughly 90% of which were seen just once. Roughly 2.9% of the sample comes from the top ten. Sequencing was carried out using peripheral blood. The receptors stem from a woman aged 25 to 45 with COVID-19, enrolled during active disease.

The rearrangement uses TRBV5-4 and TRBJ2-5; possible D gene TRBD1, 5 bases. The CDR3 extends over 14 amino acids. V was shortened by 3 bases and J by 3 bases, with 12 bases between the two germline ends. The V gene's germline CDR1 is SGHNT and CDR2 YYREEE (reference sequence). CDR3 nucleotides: TGTGCCAGCAGCTGGTACAGGCCTAAAGAGACCCAGTACTTC. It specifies CASSWYRPKETQYF.

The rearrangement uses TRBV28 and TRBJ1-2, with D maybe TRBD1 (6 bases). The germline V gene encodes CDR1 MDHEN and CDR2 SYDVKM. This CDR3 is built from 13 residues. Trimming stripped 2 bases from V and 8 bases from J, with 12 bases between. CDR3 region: CASSLTGHGGYTF. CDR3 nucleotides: TGTGCCAGCAGTTTAACGGGACATGGGGGCTACACCTTC.

The CDR3 is CASKPGRESYNEQFF. The DNA of the CDR3 is TGTGCCAGCAAGCCTGGGAGGGAGTCCTACAATGAGCAGTTCTTC. The rearrangement joins TRBV7-2 to TRBJ2-1; 7 bases are shared with TRBD2. Germline CDR1 SGHTA, CDR2 FQGNSA. The CDR3 has 15 amino acids. V shed 7 bases, J shed 1 base, and the junction held 7 bases outside the gene matches. Full variable domain (rest looked up from reference TRBV7-2 and TRBJ2-1): GAGVSQSPSNKVTEKGKDVELRCDPISGHTALYWYRQSLGQGLEFLIYFQGNSAPDKSGLPSDRFSAERTGGSVSTLTIQRTQQEDSAVYLCASKPGRESYNEQFFGPGTRLTVL.

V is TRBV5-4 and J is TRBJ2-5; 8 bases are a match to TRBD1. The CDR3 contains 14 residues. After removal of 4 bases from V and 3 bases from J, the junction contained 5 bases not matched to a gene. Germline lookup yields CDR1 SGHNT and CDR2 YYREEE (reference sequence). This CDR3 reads CASSTGDRKETQYF. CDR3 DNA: TGTGCCAGCAGCACCGGGGACAGGAAAGAGACCCAGTACTTC.

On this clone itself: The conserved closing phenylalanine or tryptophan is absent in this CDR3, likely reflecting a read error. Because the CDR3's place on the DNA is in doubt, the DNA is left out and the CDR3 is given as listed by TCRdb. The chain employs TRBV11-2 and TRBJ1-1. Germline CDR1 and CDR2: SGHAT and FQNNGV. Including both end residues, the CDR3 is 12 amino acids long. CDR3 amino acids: CASSSWGAAGIY.

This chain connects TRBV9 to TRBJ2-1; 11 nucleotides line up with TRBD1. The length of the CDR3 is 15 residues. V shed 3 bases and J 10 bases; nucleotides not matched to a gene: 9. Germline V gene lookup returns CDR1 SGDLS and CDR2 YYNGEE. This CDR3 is CASSATGQGVWEQFF. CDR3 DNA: TGTGCCAGCAGCGCCACGGGACAGGGGGTATGGGAGCAGTTCTTC.

The CDR3 DNA reads TGCGCCAGCAGCATTCCGACTAGCGGGGGCTACAATGAGCAGTTCTTC. It encodes CASSIPTSGGYNEQFF. The J gene is TRBJ2-1, the V gene TRBV5-1; TRBD2 aligns across 12 bases. V was clipped by 4 bases and J by 3 bases; unmatched bases: 5. Germline lookup yields CDR1 SGHRS and CDR2 YFSETQ. The CDR3 totals 16 residues.

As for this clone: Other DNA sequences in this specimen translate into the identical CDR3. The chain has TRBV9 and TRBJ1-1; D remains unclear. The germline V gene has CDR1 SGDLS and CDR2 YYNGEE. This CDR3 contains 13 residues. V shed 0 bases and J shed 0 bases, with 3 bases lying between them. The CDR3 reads CASSVDLNTEAFF. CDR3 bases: TGTGCCAGCAGCGTAGACTTGAACACTGAAGCTTTCTTT.

The CDR3, as DNA: TGTGCCAGCAGCTTGAGTGTGGGGCCTAGTGGCTACACCTTC. Translated: CASSLSVGPSGYTF. The V and J genes are TRBV11-2 and TRBJ1-2, with TRBD1 as a possible D gene (5 bases). The germline gives CDR1 SGHAT, CDR2 FQNNGV. V lost 3 bases, J lost 7 bases, and 15 bases lay in between. There are 14 residues in the CDR3. The variable domain in full, completed from reference TRBV11-2 and TRBJ1-2, reads EAGVAQSPRYKIIEKRQSVAFWCNPISGHATLYWYQQILGQGPKLLIQFQNNGVVDDSQLPKDRFSAERLKGVDSTLKIQPAKLEDSAVYLCASSLSVGPSGYTFGSGTRLTVV.

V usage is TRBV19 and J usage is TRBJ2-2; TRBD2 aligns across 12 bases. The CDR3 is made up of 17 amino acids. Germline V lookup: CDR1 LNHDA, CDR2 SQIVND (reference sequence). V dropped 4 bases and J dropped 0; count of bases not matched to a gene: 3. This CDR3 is CASSRTSGESNTGELFF. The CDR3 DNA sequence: TGTGCCAGTAGTAGGACTAGCGGGGAGTCGAACACCGGGGAGCTGTTTTTT.

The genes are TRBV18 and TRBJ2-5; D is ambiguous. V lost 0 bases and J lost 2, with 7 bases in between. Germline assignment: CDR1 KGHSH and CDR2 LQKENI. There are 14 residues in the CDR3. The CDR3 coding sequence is TGTGCCAGCTCACCACCGTTCGTACAAGAGACCCAGTACTTC. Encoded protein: CASSPPFVQETQYF.

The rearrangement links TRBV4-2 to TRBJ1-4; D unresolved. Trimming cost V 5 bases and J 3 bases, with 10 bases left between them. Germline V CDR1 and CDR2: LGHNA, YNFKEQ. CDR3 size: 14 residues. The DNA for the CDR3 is TGTGCCAGCAGCGCCAGTGGGCCTAATGAAAAACTGTTTTTT. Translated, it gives CASSASGPNEKLFF.

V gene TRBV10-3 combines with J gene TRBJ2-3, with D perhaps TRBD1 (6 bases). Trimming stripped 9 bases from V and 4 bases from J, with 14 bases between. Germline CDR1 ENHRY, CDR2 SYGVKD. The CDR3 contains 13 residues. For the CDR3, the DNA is TGTGCCATTTTGGGGGCGAACCCAGATACGCAGTATTTT. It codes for CAILGANPDTQYF.

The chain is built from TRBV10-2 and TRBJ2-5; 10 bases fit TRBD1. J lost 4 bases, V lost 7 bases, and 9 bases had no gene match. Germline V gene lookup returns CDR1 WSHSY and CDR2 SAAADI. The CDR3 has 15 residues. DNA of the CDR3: TGCGCCAGCACAAAGGGGACAGGGGCTTCAGAGACCCAGTACTTC. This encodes CASTKGTGASETQYF.

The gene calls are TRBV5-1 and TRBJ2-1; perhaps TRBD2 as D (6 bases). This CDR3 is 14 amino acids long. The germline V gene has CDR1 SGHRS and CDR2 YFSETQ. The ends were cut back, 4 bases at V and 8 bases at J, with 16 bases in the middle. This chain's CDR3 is CASSISSSVDEQFF. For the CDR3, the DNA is TGCGCCAGCAGCATCTCCTCTAGCGTCGATGAGCAGTTCTTC.

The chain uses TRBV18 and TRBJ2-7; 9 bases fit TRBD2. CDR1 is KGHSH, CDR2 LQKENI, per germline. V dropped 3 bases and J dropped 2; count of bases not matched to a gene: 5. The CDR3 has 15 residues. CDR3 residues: CASSPGTSPTYEQYF. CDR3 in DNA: TGTGCCAGCTCACCGGGGACTAGCCCCACCTACGAGCAGTACTTC.

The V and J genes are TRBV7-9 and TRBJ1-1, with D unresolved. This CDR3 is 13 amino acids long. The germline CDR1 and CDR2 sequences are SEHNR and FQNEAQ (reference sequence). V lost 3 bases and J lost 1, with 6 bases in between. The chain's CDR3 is CASSFIPNTEAFF. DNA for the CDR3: TGTGCCAGCAGCTTTATTCCGAACACTGAAGCTTTCTTT.

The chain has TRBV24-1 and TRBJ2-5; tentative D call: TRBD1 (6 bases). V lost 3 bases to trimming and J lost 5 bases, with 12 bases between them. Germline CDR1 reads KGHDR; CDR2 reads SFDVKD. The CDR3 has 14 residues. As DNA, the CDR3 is TGTGCCACCAGTGATCCCAGGGGTTCGGAGACCCAGTACTTC. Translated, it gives CATSDPRGSETQYF.

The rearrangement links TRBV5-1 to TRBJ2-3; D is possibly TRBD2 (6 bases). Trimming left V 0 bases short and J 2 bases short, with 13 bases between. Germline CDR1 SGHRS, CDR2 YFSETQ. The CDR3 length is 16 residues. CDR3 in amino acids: CASSLDGTLTTDTQYF. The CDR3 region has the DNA TGCGCCAGCAGCTTGGACGGGACTTTAACCACAGATACGCAGTATTTT.

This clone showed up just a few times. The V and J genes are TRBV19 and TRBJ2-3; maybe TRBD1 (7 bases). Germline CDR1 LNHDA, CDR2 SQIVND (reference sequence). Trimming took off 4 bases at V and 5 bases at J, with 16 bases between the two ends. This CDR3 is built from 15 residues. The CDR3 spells CASSTSQGGVDTQYF. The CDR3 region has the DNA TGTGCCAGTAGTACCTCTCAGGGGGGAGTAGATACGCAGTATTTT. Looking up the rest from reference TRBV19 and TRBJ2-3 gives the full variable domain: DGGITQSPKYLFRKEGQNVTLSCEQNLNHDAMYWYRQDPGQGLRLIYYSQIVNDFQKGDIAEGYSVSREKKESFPLTVTSAQKNPTAFYLCASSTSQGGVDTQYFGPGTRLTVL.

CDR3 coding DNA: TGCAGCGCTGGAAGCGACGAGAACACTGAAGCTTTCTTT. This translates into CSAGSDENTEAFF. The chain combines TRBV29-1 with TRBJ1-1, with D uncertain. Germline V gene data show CDR1 as SQVTM and CDR2 as ANQGSEA. This CDR3 contains 13 residues. With 7 bases removed from V and 1 base from J, the gap between germline ends came to 13 bases.

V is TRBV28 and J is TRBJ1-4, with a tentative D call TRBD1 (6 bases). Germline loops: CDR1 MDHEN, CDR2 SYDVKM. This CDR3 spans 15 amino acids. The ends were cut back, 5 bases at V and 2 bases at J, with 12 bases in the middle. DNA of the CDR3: TGTGCCAGCAGTGAGGGGGGGGCCACTAATGAAAAACTGTTTTTT. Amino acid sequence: CASSEGGATNEKLFF.

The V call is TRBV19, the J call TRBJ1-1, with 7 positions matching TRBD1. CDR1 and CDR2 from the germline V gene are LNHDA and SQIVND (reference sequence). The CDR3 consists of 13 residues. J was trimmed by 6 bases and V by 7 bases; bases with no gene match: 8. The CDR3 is CASKGQPGAEAFF. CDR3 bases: TGTGCCAGTAAGGGACAGCCCGGGGCTGAAGCTTTCTTT.

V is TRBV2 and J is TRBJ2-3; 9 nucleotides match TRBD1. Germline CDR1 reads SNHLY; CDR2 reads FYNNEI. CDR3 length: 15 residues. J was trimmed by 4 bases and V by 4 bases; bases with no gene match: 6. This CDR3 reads CASSAGQGKADTQYF. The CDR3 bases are TGTGCCAGCAGTGCGGGACAGGGAAAAGCAGATACGCAGTATTTT.

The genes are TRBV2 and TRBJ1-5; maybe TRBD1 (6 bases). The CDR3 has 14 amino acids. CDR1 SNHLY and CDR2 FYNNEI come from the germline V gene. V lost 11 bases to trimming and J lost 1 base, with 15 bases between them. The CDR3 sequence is CARSGTNSNQPQHF. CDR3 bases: TGTGCCCGTTCCGGGACAAACAGCAATCAGCCCCAGCATTTT.

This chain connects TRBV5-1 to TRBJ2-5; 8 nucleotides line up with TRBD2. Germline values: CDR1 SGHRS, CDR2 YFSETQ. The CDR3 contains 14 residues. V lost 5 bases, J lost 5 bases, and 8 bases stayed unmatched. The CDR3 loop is CASRLRAGAETQYF. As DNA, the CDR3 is TGCGCCAGCAGGCTGAGAGCGGGAGCGGAGACCCAGTACTTC.

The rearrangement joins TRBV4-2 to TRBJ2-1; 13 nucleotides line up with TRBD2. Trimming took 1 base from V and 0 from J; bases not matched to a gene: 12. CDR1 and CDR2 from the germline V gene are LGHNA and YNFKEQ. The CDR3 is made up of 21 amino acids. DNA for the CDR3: TGTGCCAGCAGCCAAGTCGGGGGAGGGGGACTAGCGGGACCCTCCTACAATGAGCAGTTCTTC. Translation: CASSQVGGGGLAGPSYNEQFF.